This TCR beta chain emerged from a study of PD-1 blockade in classical Hodgkin lymphoma. Germline V CDR1 and CDR2: SGHNT, YYREEE (reference sequence). V gave up 1 base and J gave up 4 bases, with 10 bases separating them. This CDR3 comprises 14 residues. Assay: immunoSEQ multiplex PCR; the TCRdb copy retains only in-frame clones and omits some. Of about 33,000 clones in the sample, approximately 65% are singletons; the top ten hold under 4.5%. The time point denotes: cycle 4 day 1 (C4D1), after 5 to 7 weeks of nivolumab. In every patient, relapse followed autologous stem cell transplantation, while exposure to brentuximab vedotin differed.

Here the sequenced sample was peripheral blood mononuclear cells (PBMCs), taken before the fourth cycle of nivolumab. V and J are TRBV5-4 and TRBJ2-3; weak D call: TRBD1 (5 bases). This receptor was taken from a human donor with classical Hodgkin lymphoma. The CDR3 loop is CASSLSQGADTQYF. Here the CDR3 DNA reads TGTGCCAGCAGCTTGAGTCAAGGGGCAGATACGCAGTATTTT.